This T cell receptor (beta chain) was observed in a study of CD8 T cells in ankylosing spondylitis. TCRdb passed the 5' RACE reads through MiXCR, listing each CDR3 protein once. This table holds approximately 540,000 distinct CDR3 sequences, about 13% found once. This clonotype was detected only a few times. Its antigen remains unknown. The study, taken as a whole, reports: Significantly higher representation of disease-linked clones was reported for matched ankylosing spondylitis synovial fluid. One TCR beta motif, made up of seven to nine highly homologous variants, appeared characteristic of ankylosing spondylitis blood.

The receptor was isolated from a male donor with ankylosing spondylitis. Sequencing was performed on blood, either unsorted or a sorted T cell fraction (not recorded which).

As DNA, the CDR3 is TGTGCCAGCAGCAGAGCGGGAGATCGCTACGAGCAGTACTTC. Its protein is CASSRAGDRYEQYF. The chain recombines TRBV7-2 with TRBJ2-7; 8 bases are shared with TRBD2. Germline CDR1 reads SGHTA; CDR2 reads FQGNSA. The CDR3 consists of 14 residues. J was trimmed by 3 bases and V by 5 bases; bases with no gene match: 6. Based on the CDR3 plus reference TRBV7-2 and TRBJ2-7, the full variable domain is GAGVSQSPSNKVTEKGKDVELRCDPISGHTALYWYRQSLGQGLEFLIYFQGNSAPDKSGLPSDRFSAERTGGSVSTLTIQRTQQEDSAVYLCASSRAGDRYEQYFGPGTRLTVT.